The TCR beta chain described here comes from a study of T cells in narcolepsy. Sequenced by immunoSEQ multiplex PCR; TCRdb stores in-frame clones only, minus some. The sample shows about 32,000 clones, about 85% of them seen only once. This TCR was sampled from a human donor with narcolepsy. Sequenced material: CD45RA- memory CD4+ T cells from PBMCs.

The CDR3 loop is CASRATAHTEAFF. DNA of the CDR3: TGTGCCAGCAGGGCTACAGCGCACACTGAAGCTTTCTTT. This chain links TRBV7-2 with TRBJ1-1; D unresolved. The CDR3 runs to 13 residues. Trimming took 6 bases from V and 3 from J, leaving 11 bases between them. Germline V lookup: CDR1 SGHTA, CDR2 FQGNSA. Combining the CDR3 with reference TRBV7-2 and TRBJ1-1 gives the whole variable domain GAGVSQSPSNKVTEKGKDVELRCDPISGHTALYWYRQSLGQGLEFLIYFQGNSAPDKSGLPSDRFSAERTGGSVSTLTIQRTQQEDSAVYLCASRATAHTEAFFGQGTRLTVV.